The following is a T cell receptor (beta chain) sequence with its context. This clonotype showed up just a few times. Its antigen has not been determined. Base-call qualities are not available, and no considerably larger clone is one nucleotide away. The data stem from a study of CD8 T cells in ankylosing spondylitis (dated by TCRdb to about 2017). With regard to the full study: T cell receptor beta repertoires were profiled in healthy donors and ankylosing spondylitis patients so that disease-linked TCR variants could be found. In total, the full study cohort was made up of 95 to 110 healthy donors and 25 ankylosing spondylitis patients. Peripheral blood was sampled, and synovial fluid was additionally collected from ankylosing spondylitis patients.

General findings and caveats noted by the study authors: The disease-linked clones had a CD8+ phenotype and were found at relatively low frequencies in peripheral blood. According to the report, matched synovial fluid samples from ankylosing spondylitis patients were significantly enriched for the disease-linked clones. Some of the motif variants had been reported before in the synovial fluid and blood of reactive arthritis patients, a finding that suggests common disease-initiation mechanisms. Blood from ankylosing spondylitis patients appeared to be characterized by a TCR beta motif made up of several highly homologous amino acid variants.

A distance of 13 bases separates the germline ends of V and J, which lose 5 bases and 6 bases respectively. The cysteine opens and the phenylalanine closes a CDR3 of 13 amino acids. The retained sequence is limited to the CDR3, 39 bases, with the frame set at the first base. The germline V gene yields SQVTM for CDR1 and ANQGSEA for CDR2. Sequencing took place on an Illumina HiSeq 2500. TCR beta libraries were prepared by quantitative 5'-RACE with molecular barcodes. Per the original workflow: Disease-linked TCR variants were identified with a new computational method built on a probabilistic model of VDJ rearrangement. Using fastp at Q25 and MiXCR, TCRdb reprocessed the public reads and kept productive beta chains. Each CDR3 protein appears once, grouped with its most common genes and DNA. Here the V and J calls rest on TCRdb's processing, not on the authors' analysis. Present in this sample are tens of thousands of distinct CDR3 sequences, roughly 30% of which were seen just once. The leading ten clones occupy around 56% of the sample.

The clonotype originates from a male donor with ankylosing spondylitis or in good health (not recorded which). The sample comprised blood, either unsorted or a sorted T cell fraction (not recorded which). The chain was built from TRBV29-1 and TRBJ2-2, with the D gene call left open. Here is the DNA: TGCAGCGTTTTAGGAGCCTACCCCGGGGAGCTGTTTTTT. It is translated as CSVLGAYPGELFF.